This T cell receptor beta chain came from a study of blood T cell repertoires in COVID-19. About the research overall: Material from acute and convalescent COVID-19 was sourced from the United States, Italy and Spain.

Per the original methods: How many nucleated cells were present was estimated from reference gene primer amplification. TCRdb's table, derived via immunoSEQ multiplex PCR, lists solely in-frame clones and lacks some. The V and J calls and clone size were taken over from that table, and D and trimming were inferred from the DNA. Counted here are some 120,000 clones, more than 70% occurring once; the ten biggest clones make up approximately 1%. Source material: peripheral blood. The receptor was isolated from a woman older than 75 with acute or convalescent COVID-19.

The DNA of the CDR3 is TGTGCCAGCAGCACCGGGACAGGGCTTTATTTTTCCTCGTACGAGCAGTACTTC. It translates to CASSTGTGLYFSSYEQYF. This rearrangement joins TRBV28 to TRBJ2-7; 9 positions agree with TRBD1. Trimming took 6 bases from V and 4 from J; bases not matched to a gene: 19. The CDR3 totals 18 residues. Per germline, CDR1 MDHEN and CDR2 SYDVKM.